The 32 T cell receptor beta chains given below trace back to one sample, sequenced in a study of shared clonotypes between healthy human individuals. Data came from immunoSEQ multiplex PCR; TCRdb stores just in-frame clones and leaves some out. This table has 2 million to 2.5 million clones, 85% to 95% appearing once. CD8 cells classed as naive were CD45RO-negative and positively selected for CCR7, excluding terminally differentiated effector memory CD45RA+ cells. Sequencing was performed on naive CD8+ T cells from PBMCs. These receptors originate from a man in his late teens or twenties in good health. Some clones in this sample may be carry-over from other donors' samples.

The genes are TRBV7-6 and TRBJ1-4; D not certain. The CDR3 extends over 16 amino acids. V lost 0 bases and J lost 4, with 12 bases in between. Germline loops: CDR1 SGHVS, CDR2 FNYEAQ. CDR3 sequence reads: CASSLATPTVNEKLFF. The CDR3 DNA sequence: TGTGCCAGCAGCTTAGCGACCCCAACGGTTAATGAAAAACTGTTTTTT.

J is TRBJ2-7 and V is TRBV6-1; the match to TRBD1 covers 7 bases. J lost 3 bases, V lost 6 bases, and 5 bases had no gene match. This CDR3 is built from 13 residues. Germline CDR1 is MNHNS and CDR2 is SASEGT. The chain's CDR3 is CASSGTENYEQYF. The CDR3 DNA reads as TGTGCCAGCAGCGGGACAGAAAACTACGAGCAGTACTTC.

This rearrangement joins TRBV5-7 to TRBJ2-7, with D perhaps TRBD2 (6 bases). TRBV5-7 is flagged as an ORF with uncertain function. The V end lost 8 bases, the J end lost 3 bases, and 15 bases lay between the germline ends. The CDR3 loop spans 13 amino acids. CDR3 protein: CASSRDSDYEQYF. The CDR3 region has the DNA TGTGCCAGTAGCCGGGACTCCGACTACGAGCAGTACTTC.

CDR3 nucleotides: TGTGCCAGCAGACCAAGGGGAGAGGGGGATGAAAAACTGTTTTTT. Translation: CASRPRGEGDEKLFF. The V and J genes are TRBV7-9 and TRBJ1-4; TRBD1 might be the D (6 bases). In germline, CDR1 is SEHNR, CDR2 FQNEAQ (reference sequence). The V end was cut by 6 bases, the J end by 6 bases, with 17 bases between. The CDR3 extends over 15 amino acids. The full variable domain, in which reference TRBV7-9 and TRBJ1-4 provide the parts outside the CDR3, is DTGVSQNPRHKITKRGQNVTFRCDPISEHNRLYWYRQTLGQGPEFLTYFQNEAQLEKSRLLSDRFSAERPKGSFSTLEIQRTEQGDSAMYLCASRPRGEGDEKLFFGSGTQLSVL.

V is TRBV7-6 and J is TRBJ2-5, with TRBD1 as a possible D gene (6 bases). This CDR3 spans 15 amino acids. The germline V gene encodes CDR1 SGHVS and CDR2 FNYEAQ. V was shortened by 2 bases and J by 5 bases, with 15 bases between the two germline ends. In nucleotides, the CDR3 is TGTGCCAGCAGCTTACTGGGACAATCCATCGAGACCCAGTACTTC. Amino acid sequence: CASSLLGQSIETQYF.

Points on this clone: In the same sample, other DNA sequences code for this CDR3. The chain uses TRBV9 and TRBJ2-7; tentative D call: TRBD2 (5 bases). V was pared by 0 bases and J by 3 bases, with 10 bases between. Germline CDR1 reads SGDLS; CDR2 reads YYNGEE. The CDR3 spans 14 residues. The CDR3 reads CASSVGGSGYEQYF. The DNA of the CDR3 is TGTGCCAGCAGCGTAGGAGGGAGCGGCTACGAGCAGTACTTC.

This chain connects TRBV27 to TRBJ2-7, with TRBD1 matching over 8 bases. Germline trimming cut 8 bases from V and 3 bases from J; bases unmatched to any gene: 9. CDR1 MNHEY and CDR2 SMNVEV come from the germline V gene (reference sequence). This CDR3 is built from 14 residues. CDR3 sequence reads: CASRGTGGGYEQYF. CDR3 bases: TGTGCCAGCCGTGGGACAGGAGGGGGCTACGAGCAGTACTTC.

This clone occurred once. The rearrangement links TRBV19 to TRBJ2-2; TRBD1 agrees at 7 bases. CDR1 and CDR2 (germline): LNHDA, SQIVND (reference sequence). The CDR3 covers 15 residues. V trimming: 1 base; J trimming: 10 bases; junction bases outside the gene matches: 9. The CDR3 DNA reads TGTGCCAGTAGTATAGCCAAAGGGACAGCTAAGGAGCTGTTTTTT. The encoded protein is CASSIAKGTAKELFF.

The chain has TRBV10-3 and TRBJ2-7, with D unclear. Germline-derived CDR1 and CDR2 are ENHRY and SYGVKD. This CDR3 contains 15 residues. V gave up 0 bases and J gave up 3 bases, with 12 bases separating them. CDR3 sequence (DNA): TGTGCCATCAGTGAGTCAGGCCTGGGGTACTACGAGCAGTACTTC. Protein product: CAISESGLGYYEQYF.

The chain carries TRBV7-9 and TRBJ2-7; the match to TRBD2 covers 12 bases. The V gene's germline CDR1 is SEHNR and CDR2 FQNEAQ (reference sequence). The CDR3 has 16 amino acids. J gave up 5 bases and V 5 bases, and 10 bases lay outside the gene matches. The DNA for the CDR3 is TGTGCCAGCAGCGCAAAGACTAGCGGGAGTGAGGACGAGCAGTACTTC. Translating it yields CASSAKTSGSEDEQYF.

The chain joins TRBV7-3 to TRBJ2-5; 11 nucleotides match TRBD2. V trimming: 5 bases; J trimming: 4 bases; junction bases outside the gene matches: 6. The CDR3 is 15 amino acids. Looked up from germline, CDR1 is SGHTA and CDR2 is FQGTGA. This chain's CDR3 is CASSLLAGGSETQYF. The CDR3 DNA follows: TGTGCCAGCAGCCTATTAGCGGGAGGGTCAGAGACCCAGTACTTC. Full variable domain (rest looked up from reference TRBV7-3 and TRBJ2-5): GAGVSQTPSNKVTEKGKYVELRCDPISGHTALYWYRQSLGQGPEFLIYFQGTGAADDSGLPNDRFFAVRPEGSVSTLKIQRTERGDSAVYLCASSLLAGGSETQYFGPGTRLLVL.

The chain has TRBV5-6 and TRBJ2-5; tentatively, D is TRBD1 or TRBD2 (5 bases each). The CDR3 is made up of 17 amino acids. Germline loops: CDR1 SGHDT, CDR2 YYEEEE. Deletions cut 4 bases from V and 4 bases from J, with 23 bases between. The CDR3 is CASSASGLVFHGETQYF. The DNA for the CDR3 is TGTGCCAGCAGCGCCTCGGGGCTAGTTTTCCACGGAGAGACCCAGTACTTC.

The chain uses TRBV21-1 and TRBJ2-7. TRBV21-1 is tagged as a pseudogene. The CDR3 has 17 residues. CDR3 bases: TGTGCCAGCAGCAAATCGGGGGCGACTTCTCGGGTCTACGAGCAGTACTTC. Its protein product is CASSKSGATSRVYEQYF.

This chain connects TRBV7-8 to TRBJ2-7; D not resolved. Germline CDR1 SGHVS, CDR2 FQNEAQ. V was cut by 7 bases and J by 2 bases, with 21 bases left in between. This CDR3 contains 16 residues. DNA of the CDR3: TGTGCCAGCACGGAGTGGGCATTCAGTACTACCTACGAGCAGTACTTC. Protein: CASTEWAFSTTYEQYF. Full variable domain (outside the CDR3, taken from reference TRBV7-8 and TRBJ2-7): GAGVSQSPRYKVAKRGQDVALRCDPISGHVSLFWYQQALGQGPEFLTYFQNEAQLDKSGLPSDRFFAERPEGSVSTLKIQRTQQEDSAVYLCASTEWAFSTTYEQYFGPGTRLTVT.

Here the CDR3 DNA reads TGTGCCAGCAGCCCCGCCCTGGACACTCTAGCTTTCTTT. Residues: CASSPALDTLAFF. This chain joins TRBV11-2 and TRBJ1-1, with a weak D call TRBD1 (5 bases). Germline loops: CDR1 SGHAT, CDR2 FQNNGV. This CDR3 comprises 13 residues. Between the trimmed V and J ends, which lost 5 bases and 10 bases, there was a span of 17 bases.

The rearrangement links TRBV6-1 to TRBJ1-1; D may be TRBD1 (5 bases). Germline CDR1 is MNHNS and CDR2 is SASEGT. The ends were cut back, 6 bases at V and 7 bases at J, with 15 bases in the middle. The CDR3 covers 13 residues. CDR3 in DNA: TGTGCCAGCAGAAATGCGGGGGAACTTGAAGCTTTCTTT. Amino acids: CASRNAGELEAFF.

This chain joins TRBV27 and TRBJ1-1; the match to TRBD1 covers 8 bases. The length of the CDR3 is 13 residues. Germline-derived CDR1 and CDR2 are MNHEY and SMNVEV (reference sequence). The V gene end was trimmed by 5 bases and the J gene end by 7 bases; junction bases not matched to a gene: 6. The CDR3: CASSTGDRSEAFF. CDR3 in DNA: TGTGCCAGCAGTACGGGGGACAGGAGTGAAGCTTTCTTT.

The chain combines TRBV11-3 with TRBJ1-2; D unresolved. The CDR3 has 12 residues. Deletions cut 5 bases from V and 8 bases from J, with 12 bases between. CDR1 and CDR2 (germline): SGHNT, YENEEA. The CDR3 DNA reads TGTGCCAGCAGCACCCGACCAAAAGGCTACACCTTC. It encodes CASSTRPKGYTF.

This clone was found once. The rearrangement links TRBV29-1 to TRBJ2-3; 8 nucleotides align to TRBD2. Germline V CDR1 and CDR2: SQVTM, ANQGSEA. V shed 5 bases and J 0 bases; nucleotides not matched to a gene: 10. This CDR3 has 16 amino acids. The CDR3 spells CSVYGRREGSTDTQYF. CDR3 coding DNA: TGCAGCGTTTACGGCCGTCGGGAGGGTAGCACAGATACGCAGTATTTT.

The chain recombines TRBV7-9 with TRBJ2-1, with 9 nucleotides matching TRBD2. The germline gives CDR1 SEHNR, CDR2 FQNEAQ (reference sequence). Losses at the gene ends were 4 bases for V and 4 bases for J; bases not matched to a gene: 8. The CDR3 is 16 amino acids. The CDR3: CASSSLSGSLYNEQFF. The CDR3 DNA reads TGTGCCAGCAGCTCACTTAGCGGGAGCCTTTACAATGAGCAGTTCTTC.

This clone showed up just once. The same CDR3 also results from other DNA sequences found in this sample. The CDR3 here is CASSFGTYEQYF. CDR3 DNA: TGTGCCAGCAGCTTCGGGACCTACGAGCAGTACTTC. The chain is built from TRBV5-6 and TRBJ2-7; perhaps TRBD2 as D (5 bases). The V gene's germline CDR1 is SGHDT and CDR2 YYEEEE. Trimming removed 2 bases from V and 2 bases from J, with 5 bases in between. The CDR3 spans 12 residues.

The V call is TRBV27, the J call TRBJ2-1; 9 nucleotides match TRBD2. Germline trimming cut 0 bases from V and 10 bases from J; bases unmatched to any gene: 10. The CDR3 totals 16 residues. The germline gives CDR1 MNHEY, CDR2 SMNVEV (reference sequence). The CDR3 protein is CASSLSLAGTGSEQFF. The CDR3 nucleotides read TGTGCCAGCAGTTTATCTCTAGCGGGAACCGGTTCGGAGCAGTTCTTC.

Only a few counts were recorded for this clone. The chain carries TRBV4-3 and TRBJ1-1, with D hard to call. The CDR3 extends over 15 amino acids. The V gene's germline CDR1 is LGHNA and CDR2 YSLEER. V was pared by 0 bases and J by 0 bases, with 8 bases between. As DNA, the CDR3 is TGCGCCAGCAGCCAAGAGAGCAGGCTGAACACTGAAGCTTTCTTT. Its translation: CASSQESRLNTEAFF.

To note about this clone: The same CDR3 arises from other DNA sequences in this sample as well. The rearrangement joins TRBV28 to TRBJ2-7; the D is unclear. Germline V CDR1 and CDR2: MDHEN, SYDVKM. With 2 bases removed from V and 5 bases from J, the gap between germline ends came to 4 bases. The CDR3 totals 11 residues. CDR3: CASSLTDEQYF. The CDR3 coding sequence is TGTGCCAGCAGTTTAACGGACGAGCAGTACTTC.

The chain links TRBV5-8 to TRBJ2-3, with D possibly TRBD2 on 5 matching bases. Trimming removed 4 bases at V and 0 bases at J, with 12 bases between. CDR3 size: 15 residues. CDR1 SGHTS and CDR2 YDEGEE come from the germline V gene. The CDR3 region is CASSHPADSTDTQYF. The CDR3 coding sequence is TGTGCCAGCAGCCATCCAGCGGACAGCACAGATACGCAGTATTTT.

About this clone: Other nucleotide sequences in the sample specify the same CDR3. The chain uses TRBV9 and TRBJ1-3, with D possibly matching TRBD1 (6 bases). From germline, CDR1 is SGDLS and CDR2 YYNGEE. This CDR3 is built from 14 residues. Trimming removed 0 bases from V and 2 bases from J, with 6 bases in between. CDR3 amino acids: CASSVGGPGNTIYF. The CDR3 bases are TGTGCCAGCAGCGTAGGGGGGCCTGGAAACACCATATATTTT.

In regard to this clone: Other DNA sequences in the same sample also yield this CDR3. This sequence joins TRBV28 and TRBJ2-5; possible D gene TRBD1, 5 bases. Looked up from germline, CDR1 is MDHEN and CDR2 is SYDVKM. V shed 3 bases and J shed 4 bases, with 9 bases lying between them. The CDR3 is 13 residues long. CDR3 coding DNA: TGTGCCAGCAGTTTTAGGGGTCCAGAGACCCAGTACTTC. It specifies CASSFRGPETQYF.

The chain is built from TRBV7-9 and TRBJ2-5, with TRBD1 identical over 8 bases. The CDR3 is made up of 13 amino acids. J was trimmed by 5 bases and V by 5 bases; bases with no gene match: 4. Germline V gene data show CDR1 as SEHNR and CDR2 as FQNEAQ (reference sequence). The CDR3 region has the DNA TGTGCCAGCAGCCCCGACAGGGGTGAGACCCAGTACTTC. The encoded protein is CASSPDRGETQYF. The full variable domain, completed using reference TRBV7-9 and TRBJ2-5, is DTGVSQNPRHKITKRGQNVTFRCDPISEHNRLYWYRQTLGQGPEFLTYFQNEAQLEKSRLLSDRFSAERPKGSFSTLEIQRTEQGDSAMYLCASSPDRGETQYFGPGTRLLVL.

The J gene is TRBJ1-1, the V gene TRBV9; 7 bases agree with TRBD1. From germline, CDR1 is SGDLS and CDR2 YYNGEE. V lost 3 bases to trimming and J lost 0 bases; unmatched junction nucleotides: 5. This CDR3 has 15 residues. As DNA, the CDR3 is TGTGCCAGCAGCGCAACAGGGGTAATGAACACTGAAGCTTTCTTT. Its translation: CASSATGVMNTEAFF.

The chain recombines TRBV7-9 with TRBJ2-5; no clear D gene. CDR1 is SEHNR, CDR2 FQNEAQ, per germline (reference sequence). The CDR3 runs 16 residues. Trimming pared 5 bases from V and 1 base from J, leaving 17 bases between. In DNA form, the CDR3 reads TGTGCCAGCAGCGACTCCCTTCCCGGCCCCCAAGAGACCCAGTACTTC. This encodes CASSDSLPGPQETQYF.

This clone appeared once. V is TRBV5-4 and J is TRBJ2-1; D remains ambiguous. The CDR3 length is 11 residues. Between the trimmed V and J ends, which lost 9 bases and 5 bases, there was a span of 9 bases. Germline CDR1 reads SGHNT; CDR2 reads YYREEE (reference sequence). CDR3 amino acids: CATTKNNEQFF. As DNA, the CDR3 is TGTGCCACAACTAAAAACAATGAGCAGTTCTTC.

Points on this clone: At the DNA level, this CDR3 is encoded by other sequences in the same sample as well. This chain links TRBV7-9 with TRBJ2-3, with D possibly matching TRBD2 (5 bases). The V end was cut by 5 bases, the J end by 2 bases, with 14 bases between. Germline values: CDR1 SEHNR, CDR2 FQNEAQ (reference sequence). The CDR3 is made up of 15 amino acids. DNA for the CDR3: TGTGCCAGCAGCCCGAGGGCAGGCGACACAGATACGCAGTATTTT. Encoded protein: CASSPRAGDTDTQYF.